The 22 T cell receptor beta chains below were found in one sample sequenced in a study of CD8 T cells in ankylosing spondylitis. Study observations and caveats: The study identified a TCR beta motif of roughly eight highly homologous variants that appeared characteristic of ankylosing spondylitis blood.

Their cognate antigens are unknown. TCRdb analysed the 5' RACE reads with MiXCR anew, one entry per CDR3 protein. The profile covers 220,000 or so distinct CDR3 sequences, with around 18% appearing a single time and about two fifths taken by the ten largest. The sample comprised blood, either unsorted or a sorted T cell fraction (not recorded which). The receptors stem from a male donor with ankylosing spondylitis.

In its sample, this clonotype was seen many times. The chain recombines TRBV6-5 with TRBJ2-2; D is undetermined. Germline V gene lookup returns CDR1 MNHEY and CDR2 SVGAGI. The CDR3 is 14 amino acids. Trimming pared 0 bases from V and 7 bases from J, leaving 9 bases between. The CDR3 coding sequence is TGTGCCAGCAGTTACTCAACGGCTTTCGGGGAGCTGTTTTTT. Translated: CASSYSTAFGELFF.

This clonotype was seen more than once but under ten times. This sequence joins TRBV29-1 and TRBJ1-2; tentative D call: TRBD1 (5 bases). This CDR3 region has 15 residues. The germline V gene has CDR1 SQVTM and CDR2 ANQGSEA. Deletions cut 0 bases from V and 4 bases from J, with 15 bases between. CDR3 nucleotides: TGCAGCGTTGAAGATCGTGGAGGGGTGGGCTATGGCTACACCTTC. It yields the protein CSVEDRGGVGYGYTF.

This clonotype was seen repeatedly, ten times or more. The chain uses TRBV5-1 and TRBJ1-1; weak D call: TRBD1 (6 bases). Trimming removed 4 bases from V and 1 base from J, with 8 bases in between. The CDR3 spans 13 residues. The germline V gene has CDR1 SGHRS and CDR2 YFSETQ. This CDR3 is CASSTTGNTEAFF. The CDR3 bases are TGCGCCAGCAGCACGACAGGGAACACTGAAGCTTTCTTT. The full variable domain, completed using reference TRBV5-1 and TRBJ1-1, is KAGVTQTPRYLIKTRGQQVTLSCSPISGHRSVSWYQQTPGQGLQFLFEYFSETQRNKGNFPGRFSGRQFSNSRSEMNVSTLELGDSALYLCASSTTGNTEAFFGQGTRLTVV.

This clonotype has only one observation. This rearrangement joins TRBV2 to TRBJ1-1; D is perhaps TRBD1 (5 bases). V was trimmed by 3 bases and J by 8 bases, leaving 13 bases between them. The germline CDR1 and CDR2 sequences are SNHLY and FYNNEI. This CDR3 spans 13 amino acids. CDR3 amino acids: CASSDPDSAEAFF. The CDR3 nucleotides read TGTGCCAGCAGTGACCCCGACAGCGCAGAAGCTTTCTTT.

This clonotype was seen only a few times. V gene TRBV5-1 combines with J gene TRBJ1-6, with a weak D call TRBD1 (6 bases). V lost 4 bases and J lost 4, with 15 bases in between. The CDR3 runs 16 residues. Germline V gene data show CDR1 as SGHRS and CDR2 as YFSETQ. The CDR3 here is CASSLDGQTYNSPLHF. The DNA of the CDR3 is TGCGCCAGCAGCCTTGACGGACAGACTTATAATTCACCCCTCCACTTT.

This clonotype showed up just a few times. The chain carries TRBV7-2 and TRBJ2-7, with 11 bases identical to TRBD2. Germline CDR1 reads SGHTA; CDR2 reads FQGNSA. The CDR3 covers 15 residues. V shed 4 bases, J shed 2 bases, and the junction held 4 bases outside the gene matches. Written as DNA, the CDR3 is TGTGCCAGCAGCTCCGGGACTAGCGGAGCCTACGAGCAGTACTTC. Translated, it gives CASSSGTSGAYEQYF.

In its sample, this clonotype was seen many times. The chain carries TRBV3-1 and TRBJ2-1; TRBD2 aligns across 10 bases. This CDR3 has 16 residues. V shed 0 bases, J shed 5 bases, and the junction held 4 bases outside the gene matches. Germline V gene data show CDR1 as LGHDT and CDR2 as YNNKEL (reference sequence). CDR3 in DNA: TGTGCCAGCAGCCAAGATCGTCTAGCGGGAGACAATGAGCAGTTCTTC. As protein: CASSQDRLAGDNEQFF.

This clonotype turned up a few times. The chain is built from TRBV5-6 and TRBJ2-7; D gene unclear. The germline V gene has CDR1 SGHDT and CDR2 YYEEEE. The V and J ends lost 2 bases and 3 bases respectively, with 9 bases between them. The length of the CDR3 is 13 residues. The DNA of the CDR3 is TGTGCCAGCAGCTTAGCAATAAACTACGAGCAGTACTTC. It encodes CASSLAINYEQYF.

The V and J genes are TRBV2 and TRBJ2-4; no clear D. V was trimmed by 0 bases and J by 15 bases, leaving 12 bases between them. The CDR3 consists of 12 residues. Germline CDR1 reads SNHLY; CDR2 reads FYNNEI. In nucleotides, the CDR3 is TGTGCCAGCAGTGAAGCGCTAGTGGTGTGGTACTTC. Its protein is CASSEALVVWYF.

The rearrangement links TRBV12-3 or TRBV12-4 to TRBJ2-7, with D unresolved. The length of the CDR3 is 14 residues. Trimming pared 3 bases from V and 3 bases from J, leaving 12 bases between. CDR3 nucleotides: TGTGCCAGCAGTTTTGGGCTACCCTTCTACGAGCAGTACTTC. Its translation: CASSFGLPFYEQYF.

The chain couples TRBV7-9 to TRBJ2-1; TRBD1 aligns across 8 bases. V was clipped by 4 bases and J by 15 bases; unmatched bases: 17. Germline V gene lookup returns CDR1 SEHNR and CDR2 FQNEAQ (reference sequence). CDR3 length: 15 amino acids. CDR3 sequence: CASSSPGGAGNILFF. CDR3 nucleotides: TGTGCCAGCAGCTCACCAGGGGGCGCTGGGAATATTCTGTTCTTC. The full variable domain, in which reference TRBV7-9 and TRBJ2-1 provide the parts outside the CDR3, is DTGVSQNPRHKITKRGQNVTFRCDPISEHNRLYWYRQTLGQGPEFLTYFQNEAQLEKSRLLSDRFSAERPKGSFSTLEIQRTEQGDSAMYLCASSSPGGAGNILFFGPGTRLTVL.

This clonotype appeared a few times. The CDR3: CASSTVQGAGNEQFF. Written as DNA, the CDR3 is TGTGCCAGCAGCACAGTTCAGGGGGCGGGAAATGAGCAGTTCTTC. V gene TRBV7-9 combines with J gene TRBJ2-1, with 8 bases that match TRBD1. V lost 5 bases and J lost 7; bases outside the gene matches: 10. Germline V gene data show CDR1 as SEHNR and CDR2 as FQNEAQ (reference sequence). This CDR3 spans 15 amino acids.

V and J are TRBV27 and TRBJ2-7, with 7 bases that match TRBD1. The CDR3 is 14 amino acids. Germline CDR1 reads MNHEY; CDR2 reads SMNVEV (reference sequence). With V trimmed by 5 bases and J by 4 bases, 8 bases remained unmatched. The CDR3, as DNA: TGTGCCAGCAGTCCAACACAGGGGTTGTACGAGCAGTACTTC. Its translation is CASSPTQGLYEQYF.

The table lists this clonotype with a few counts. The rearrangement joins TRBV6-2 or TRBV6-3 to TRBJ2-2; 9 bases align to TRBD1. V trimming: 2 bases; J trimming: 2 bases; junction bases outside the gene matches: 6. CDR1 and CDR2 from the germline V gene are MNHEY and SVGEGT. The CDR3 sequence is 17 residues long. The CDR3 region is CASSYQRDRDNTGELFF. DNA of the CDR3: TGTGCCAGCAGTTACCAAAGGGACAGGGATAACACCGGGGAGCTGTTTTTT.

This clonotype showed up just a few times. Here the CDR3 reads CASSEPSAEQFF. DNA for the CDR3: TGCGCCAGCAGCGAACCTAGCGCCGAGCAGTTCTTC. This chain connects TRBV5-1 to TRBJ2-1; D is possibly TRBD2 (6 bases). V shed 4 bases and J shed 10 bases, with 12 bases lying between them. The length of the CDR3 is 12 residues. Germline V gene data show CDR1 as SGHRS and CDR2 as YFSETQ.

The chain recombines TRBV12-3 or TRBV12-4 with TRBJ2-1, with 11 positions matching TRBD2. V dropped 7 bases and J dropped 9; count of bases not matched to a gene: 11. CDR3 size: 15 residues. CDR3 sequence: CASTTLAGGPGEQFF. The DNA of the CDR3 is TGTGCCAGCACCACCTTAGCGGGAGGGCCCGGTGAGCAGTTCTTC.

This clonotype was observed a few times. The genes are TRBV20-1 and TRBJ2-7; D gene uncertain. V dropped 5 bases and J dropped 5 bases, with 16 bases sitting between them. CDR3 length equals 13 residues. Germline V gives CDR1 DFQATT, CDR2 SNEGSKA (reference sequence). The DNA of the CDR3 is TGCAGTGCTCAAACCCGGATGGGTAACGAGCAGTACTTC. Its protein product is CSAQTRMGNEQYF.

This clonotype was seen only a few times. CDR3: CASSQTSGGWGELFF. For the CDR3, the DNA is TGTGCCAGCAGCCAGACTAGCGGGGGCTGGGGGGAGCTGTTTTTT. The chain has TRBV4-2 and TRBJ2-2, with 12 bases identical to TRBD2. The CDR3 consists of 15 residues. The germline CDR1 and CDR2 sequences are LGHNA and YNFKEQ. The V gene end was trimmed by 3 bases and the J gene end by 8 bases; junction bases not matched to a gene: 4.

This clonotype was seen a handful of times. The V and J genes are TRBV11-2 and TRBJ2-7; D tentatively fits TRBD1 or TRBD2 (5 bases each). Germline V lookup: CDR1 SGHAT, CDR2 FQNNGV. The CDR3 is made up of 14 amino acids. Trimming took 5 bases from V and 0 from J, leaving 11 bases between them. The CDR3 DNA reads TGTGCCAGCAGCCGGGACCCGAGCTCCTACGAGCAGTACTTC. Its translation: CASSRDPSSYEQYF. Supplemented by reference TRBV11-2 and TRBJ2-7, the full variable domain reads EAGVAQSPRYKIIEKRQSVAFWCNPISGHATLYWYQQILGQGPKLLIQFQNNGVVDDSQLPKDRFSAERLKGVDSTLKIQPAKLEDSAVYLCASSRDPSSYEQYFGPGTRLTVT.

This clonotype was counted only a few times. The J gene is TRBJ2-1, the V gene TRBV29-1; 10 nucleotides agree with TRBD2. After removal of 1 base from V and 3 bases from J, the junction contained 0 bases not matched to a gene. This CDR3 is built from 14 residues. Germline values: CDR1 SQVTM, CDR2 ANQGSEA. The CDR3 bases are TGCAGCGTTGAAGGGACTAGCGGCTACAATGAGCAGTTCTTC. Its protein is CSVEGTSGYNEQFF.

This clonotype came up a few times. V is TRBV29-1 and J is TRBJ1-2; D is unresolved. Germline assignment: CDR1 SQVTM and CDR2 ANQGSEA. The CDR3 is 13 amino acids. V was cut by 5 bases and J by 7 bases, with 17 bases left in between. The DNA for the CDR3 is TGCAGCGTTCTTCGGGGAGGTGAGAGTGGCTACACCTTC. As protein: CSVLRGGESGYTF.

For the CDR3, the DNA is TGTGCCAGCAGTGCCCAGAGTCTCGAGCAGTACTTC. Protein product: CASSAQSLEQYF. This chain uses TRBV12-3 or TRBV12-4 with TRBJ2-7; D gene unclear. This CDR3 comprises 12 residues. Trimming stripped 5 bases from V and 6 bases from J, with 11 bases between.